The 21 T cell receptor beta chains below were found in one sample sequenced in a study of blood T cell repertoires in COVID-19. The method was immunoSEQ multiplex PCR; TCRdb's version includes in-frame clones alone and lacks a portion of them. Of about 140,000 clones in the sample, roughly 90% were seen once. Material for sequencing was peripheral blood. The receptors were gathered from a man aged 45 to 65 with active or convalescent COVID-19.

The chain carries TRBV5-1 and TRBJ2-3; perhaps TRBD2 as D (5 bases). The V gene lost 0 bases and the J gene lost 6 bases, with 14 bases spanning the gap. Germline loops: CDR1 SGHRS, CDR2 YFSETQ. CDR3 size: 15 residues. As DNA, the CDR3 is TGCGCCAGCAGCTTGGGGACTTCCGGTGGGGATACGCAGTATTTT. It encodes CASSLGTSGGDTQYF.

DNA for the CDR3: TGTGCCAGCTCACCGGGACAGGGCTCATGGGAGCAGTACTTC. This gives the protein CASSPGQGSWEQYF. The chain carries TRBV18 and TRBJ2-7; 9 nucleotides agree with TRBD1. The germline V gene encodes CDR1 KGHSH and CDR2 LQKENI. The junction had 7 bases not matched to a gene; V was cut back by 3 bases and J by 7 bases. CDR3 size: 14 residues. Based on the CDR3 plus reference TRBV18 and TRBJ2-7, the full variable domain is NAGVMQNPRHLVRRRGQEARLRCSPMKGHSHVYWYRQLPEEGLKFMVYLQKENIIDESGMPKERFSAEFPKEGPSILRIQQVVRGDSAAYFCASSPGQGSWEQYFGPGTRLTVT.

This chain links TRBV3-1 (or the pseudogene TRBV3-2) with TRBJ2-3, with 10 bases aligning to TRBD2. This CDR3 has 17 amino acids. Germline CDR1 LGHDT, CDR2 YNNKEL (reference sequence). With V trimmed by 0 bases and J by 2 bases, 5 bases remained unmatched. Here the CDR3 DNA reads TGTGCCAGCAGCCAAGATCTAGCGGGAGTCGTCACAGATACGCAGTATTTT. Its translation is CASSQDLAGVVTDTQYF.

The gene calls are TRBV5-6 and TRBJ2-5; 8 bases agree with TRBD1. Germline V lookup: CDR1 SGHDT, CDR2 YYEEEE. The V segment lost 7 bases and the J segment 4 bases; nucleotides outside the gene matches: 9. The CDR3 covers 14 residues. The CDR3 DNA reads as TGTGCCAGCCAACCCCCAGGGGGCTTAGAGACCCAGTACTTC. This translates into CASQPPGGLETQYF.

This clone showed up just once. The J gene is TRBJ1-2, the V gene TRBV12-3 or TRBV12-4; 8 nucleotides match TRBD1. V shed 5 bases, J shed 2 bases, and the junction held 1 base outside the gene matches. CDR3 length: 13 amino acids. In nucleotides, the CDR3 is TGTGCCAGCAGTCCAGGGGGCAACTATGGCTACACCTTC. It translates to CASSPGGNYGYTF.

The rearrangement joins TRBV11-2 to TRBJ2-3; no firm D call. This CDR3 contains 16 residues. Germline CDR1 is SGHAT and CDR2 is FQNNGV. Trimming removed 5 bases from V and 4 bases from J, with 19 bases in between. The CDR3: CASSRTTGSIADTQYF. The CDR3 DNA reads TGTGCCAGCAGCCGAACTACCGGGTCCATCGCAGATACGCAGTATTTT.

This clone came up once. The CDR3 sequence is CASSRSGDSNQPQHF. As DNA, the CDR3 is TGTGCCAGCTCAAGATCGGGGGATAGCAATCAGCCCCAGCATTTT. This chain uses TRBV7-2 with TRBJ1-5; a weak D match, TRBD1 (5 bases). The length of the CDR3 is 15 residues. CDR1 is SGHTA and CDR2 is FQGNSA in the germline V gene. V shed 8 bases and J shed 0 bases, with 14 bases lying between them.

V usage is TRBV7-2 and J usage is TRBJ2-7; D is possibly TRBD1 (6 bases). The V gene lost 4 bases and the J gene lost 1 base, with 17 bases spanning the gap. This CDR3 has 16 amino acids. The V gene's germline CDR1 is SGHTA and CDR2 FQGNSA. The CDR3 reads CASSWRTGTSSYEQYF. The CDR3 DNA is TGTGCCAGCAGCTGGCGCACCGGGACATCTTCCTACGAGCAGTACTTC.

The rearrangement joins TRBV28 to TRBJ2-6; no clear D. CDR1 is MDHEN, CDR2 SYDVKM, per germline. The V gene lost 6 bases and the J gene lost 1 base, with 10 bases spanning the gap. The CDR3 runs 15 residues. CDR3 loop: CASRGPASGANVLTF. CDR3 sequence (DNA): TGTGCCAGCAGGGGCCCGGCGTCTGGGGCCAACGTCCTGACTTTC.

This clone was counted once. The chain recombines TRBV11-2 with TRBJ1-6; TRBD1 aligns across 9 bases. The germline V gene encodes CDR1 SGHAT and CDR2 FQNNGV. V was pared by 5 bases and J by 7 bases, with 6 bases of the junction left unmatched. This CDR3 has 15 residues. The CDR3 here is CASSHRDRENSPLHF. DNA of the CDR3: TGTGCCAGCAGCCACCGGGACAGGGAAAATTCACCCCTCCACTTT.

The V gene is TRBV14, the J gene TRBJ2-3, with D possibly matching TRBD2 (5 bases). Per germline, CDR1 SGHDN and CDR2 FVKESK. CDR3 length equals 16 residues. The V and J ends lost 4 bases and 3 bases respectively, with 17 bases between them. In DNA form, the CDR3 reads TGTGCCAGCAGCCGTGTCGTGGGGAGTTGGACAGATACGCAGTATTTT. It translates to CASSRVVGSWTDTQYF.

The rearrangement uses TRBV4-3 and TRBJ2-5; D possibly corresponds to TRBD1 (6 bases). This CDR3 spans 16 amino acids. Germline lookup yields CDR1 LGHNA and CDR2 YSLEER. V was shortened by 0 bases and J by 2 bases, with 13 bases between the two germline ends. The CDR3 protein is CASSQDDLGQQETQYF. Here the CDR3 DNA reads TGCGCCAGCAGCCAAGATGACCTCGGACAGCAAGAGACCCAGTACTTC.

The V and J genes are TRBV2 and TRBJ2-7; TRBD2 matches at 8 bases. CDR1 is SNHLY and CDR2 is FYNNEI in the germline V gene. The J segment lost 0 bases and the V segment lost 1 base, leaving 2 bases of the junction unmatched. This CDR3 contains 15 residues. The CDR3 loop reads CASSEVAGGSYEQYF. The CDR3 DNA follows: TGTGCCAGCAGTGAAGTGGCGGGAGGCTCCTACGAGCAGTACTTC.

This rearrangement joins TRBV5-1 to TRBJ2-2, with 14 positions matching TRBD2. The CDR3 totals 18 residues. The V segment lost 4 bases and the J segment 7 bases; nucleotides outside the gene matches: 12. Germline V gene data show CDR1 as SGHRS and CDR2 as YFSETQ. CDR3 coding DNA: TGCGCCAGCAGCCCCGGACTAGCGGGGGGTATGCGGTTCGGGGAGCTGTTTTTT. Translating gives CASSPGLAGGMRFGELFF. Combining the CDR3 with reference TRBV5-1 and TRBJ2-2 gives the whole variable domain KAGVTQTPRYLIKTRGQQVTLSCSPISGHRSVSWYQQTPGQGLQFLFEYFSETQRNKGNFPGRFSGRQFSNSRSEMNVSTLELGDSALYLCASSPGLAGGMRFGELFFGEGSRLTVL.

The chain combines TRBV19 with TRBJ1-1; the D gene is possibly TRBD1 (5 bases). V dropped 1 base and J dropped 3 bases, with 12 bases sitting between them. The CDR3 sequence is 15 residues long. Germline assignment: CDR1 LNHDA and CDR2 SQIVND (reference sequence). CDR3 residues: CASSIVPSRDTEAFF. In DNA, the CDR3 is TGTGCCAGTAGTATAGTCCCCTCCAGGGACACTGAAGCTTTCTTT.

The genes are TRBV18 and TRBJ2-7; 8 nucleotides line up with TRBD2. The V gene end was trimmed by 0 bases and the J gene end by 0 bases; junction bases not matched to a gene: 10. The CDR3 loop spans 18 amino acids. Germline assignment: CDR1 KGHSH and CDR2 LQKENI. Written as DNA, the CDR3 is TGTGCCAGCTCACCACCGAGAACTAGCGGTCCGAGCTCCTACGAGCAGTACTTC. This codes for CASSPPRTSGPSSYEQYF.

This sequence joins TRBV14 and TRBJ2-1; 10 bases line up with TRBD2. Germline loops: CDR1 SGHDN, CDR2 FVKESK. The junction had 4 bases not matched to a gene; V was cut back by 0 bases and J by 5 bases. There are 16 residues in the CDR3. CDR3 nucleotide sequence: TGTGCCAGCAGCCAAGAAGTACTAGCGGGAAACAATGAGCAGTTCTTC. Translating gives CASSQEVLAGNNEQFF.

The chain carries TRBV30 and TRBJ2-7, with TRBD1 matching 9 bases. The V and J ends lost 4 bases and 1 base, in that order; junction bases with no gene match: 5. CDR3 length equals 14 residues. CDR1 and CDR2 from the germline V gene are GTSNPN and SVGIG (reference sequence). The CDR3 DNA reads TGTGCCTGGAAGAAAGGGACAGGGTCCTACGAGCAGTACTTC. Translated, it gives CAWKKGTGSYEQYF.

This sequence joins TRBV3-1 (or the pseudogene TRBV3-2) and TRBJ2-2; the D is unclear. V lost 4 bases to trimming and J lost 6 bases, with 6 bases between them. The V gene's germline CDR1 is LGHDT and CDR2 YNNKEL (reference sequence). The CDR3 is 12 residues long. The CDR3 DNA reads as TGTGCCAGCAGCCTATCTTCCGGGGAGCTGTTTTTT. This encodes CASSLSSGELFF.

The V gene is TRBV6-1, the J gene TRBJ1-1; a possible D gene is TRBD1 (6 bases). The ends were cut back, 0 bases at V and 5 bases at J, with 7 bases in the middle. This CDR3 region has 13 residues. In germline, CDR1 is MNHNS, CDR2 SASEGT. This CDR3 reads CASSEAGGTEAFF. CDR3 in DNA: TGTGCCAGCAGTGAAGCAGGGGGAACTGAAGCTTTCTTT.

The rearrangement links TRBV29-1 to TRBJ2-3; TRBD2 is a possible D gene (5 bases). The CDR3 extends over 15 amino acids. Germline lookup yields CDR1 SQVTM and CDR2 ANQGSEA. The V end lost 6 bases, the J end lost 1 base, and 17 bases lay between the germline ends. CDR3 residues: CSVNFFEGGTDTQYF. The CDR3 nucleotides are TGCAGCGTCAACTTCTTTGAGGGTGGCACAGATACGCAGTATTTT.